This T cell receptor (beta chain) stems from a study of cytotoxic CD8 clonotypes in ibrutinib-treated CLL. Study observations and caveats: A difference in sampling times existed between sustained-remission and progressing patients.

V lost 5 bases and J lost 2; bases outside the gene matches: 1. Germline CDR1 MDHEN, CDR2 SYDVKM. The CDR3 loop spans 14 amino acids. In its sample, this clone was seen a few times. What it binds is not known. PBMCs were cryopreserved, and approximately 1.8 micrograms of genomic DNA from them went into TCR beta libraries. The table came from immunoSEQ multiplex PCR; TCRdb's copy has only in-frame clones and leaves some out. Counted here are 150,000 or so clones, about 84% occurring once; the ten biggest clones make up about 7.4%. The V call is TRBV28, the J call TRBJ1-5, with TRBD1 identical over 9 bases. Specimen: PBMCs, collected after 36 months of ibrutinib treatment. The receptor comes from a human donor with chronic lymphocytic leukemia. CDR3 protein: CASSGDRGNQPQHF. The DNA for the CDR3 is TGTGCCAGCAGTGGGGACAGGGGCAATCAGCCCCAGCATTTT.